The 11 T cell receptor beta chains in this list originate from one sample, sequenced in a study of blood T cell repertoires in COVID-19. Here immunoSEQ multiplex PCR was the method, and the copy in TCRdb shows in-frame clones only, minus some. The sample shows 300,000 to 350,000 clones, roughly 87% of them seen only once. The sequenced material came from PBMCs or T cells enriched from blood (not recorded which). All receptors derive from a woman between 25 and 40 years old who had recovered from COVID-19.

This chain links TRBV6-5 with TRBJ2-7; the D gene is possibly TRBD1 (6 bases). Germline V gives CDR1 MNHEY, CDR2 SVGAGI. The CDR3 runs 13 residues. V shed 6 bases and J shed 7 bases, with 16 bases lying between them. CDR3 nucleotides: TGTGCCAGCAGCCTAGGACAGAGTGCTGAGCAGTACTTC. This codes for CASSLGQSAEQYF.

This clone has only one observation. This CDR3 reads CASSFSSGGSFYEQYF. CDR3 DNA: TGTGCCAGCAGTTTCTCTAGCGGGGGGTCTTTCTACGAGCAGTACTTC. The chain combines TRBV27 with TRBJ2-7; 11 nucleotides match TRBD2. Per germline, CDR1 MNHEY and CDR2 SMNVEV (reference sequence). CDR3 length: 16 amino acids. V was clipped by 3 bases and J by 3 bases; unmatched bases: 7.

This chain uses TRBV5-1 with TRBJ1-5; the match to TRBD1 covers 8 bases. With V trimmed by 2 bases and J by 1 base, 2 bases remained unmatched. Germline V gene data show CDR1 as SGHRS and CDR2 as YFSETQ. CDR3 length: 15 residues. CDR3 DNA sequence: TGCGCCAGCAGCTTCAGGGGGCGAAGCAATCAGCCCCAGCATTTT. This translates into CASSFRGRSNQPQHF.

As regards this clone: In the same sample, other DNA sequences code for this CDR3. The rearrangement links TRBV24-1 to TRBJ2-1, with a possible D match to TRBD2 (5 bases). Deletions cut 9 bases from V and 2 bases from J, with 13 bases between. The CDR3 sequence is 14 residues long. CDR1 is KGHDR and CDR2 is SFDVKD in the germline V gene. The CDR3 loop reads CATSTSGAYNEQFF. The CDR3 DNA reads as TGTGCCACCTCGACCTCCGGGGCCTACAATGAGCAGTTCTTC.

Details on this clone: Since no conserved phenylalanine or tryptophan closes the CDR3, a read error is the likely cause. The DNA is left out, because the CDR3 cannot be placed on it with certainty; the CDR3 is given as TCRdb lists it. This CDR3 reads CASLTRTGRL. The chain links TRBV6-5 to TRBJ2-7; TRBD1, as called in the table, went unchecked against the DNA. Including both end residues, the CDR3 is 10 amino acids long. Germline V gene sequence: CDR1 MNHEY, CDR2 SVGAGI.

The chain uses TRBV29-1 and TRBJ2-7; a weak D match, TRBD1 (5 bases). Trimming took off 4 bases at V and 7 bases at J, with 14 bases between the two ends. The germline CDR1 and CDR2 sequences are SQVTM and ANQGSEA. The CDR3 spans 12 residues. This CDR3 is CSVVAREGEQYF. Here the CDR3 DNA reads TGCAGCGTTGTTGCCAGGGAAGGAGAGCAGTACTTC.

This chain connects TRBV2 to TRBJ2-7; D is undetermined. The CDR3 contains 14 residues. Trimming removed 8 bases from V and 6 bases from J, with 20 bases in between. CDR1 is SNHLY, CDR2 FYNNEI, per germline. The CDR3 loop is CASLRSLSAREQYF. In DNA form, the CDR3 reads TGTGCCAGCCTCAGATCCCTCAGCGCTCGCGAGCAGTACTTC.

The chain joins TRBV7-9 to TRBJ2-5; 7 bases are a match to TRBD1. Germline values: CDR1 SEHNR, CDR2 FQNEAQ (reference sequence). V lost 4 bases, J lost 1 base, and 3 bases stayed unmatched. This CDR3 has 14 residues. The CDR3 DNA reads as TGTGCCAGCAGCTCTACAGGGGTCCAAGAGACCCAGTACTTC. It translates to CASSSTGVQETQYF.

This chain links TRBV19 with TRBJ1-1; weak D call: TRBD1 (6 bases). The V and J ends lost 3 bases and 5 bases respectively, with 19 bases between them. CDR3 length equals 16 residues. Germline V lookup: CDR1 LNHDA, CDR2 SQIVND (reference sequence). The CDR3, as DNA: TGTGCCAGTAGTATGGCCTCCGGGGGGGGGCCTACTGAAGCTTTCTTT. It yields the protein CASSMASGGGPTEAFF.

The V gene is TRBV19, the J gene TRBJ2-3; 9 bases are a match to TRBD2. The CDR3 runs to 17 residues. CDR1 and CDR2 from the germline V gene are LNHDA and SQIVND (reference sequence). V lost 6 bases, J lost 0 bases, and 10 bases stayed unmatched. Here the CDR3 reads CASSAAPLAGSTDTQYF. CDR3 nucleotide sequence: TGTGCCAGTAGCGCAGCCCCCCTAGCGGGGAGCACAGATACGCAGTATTTT.

V usage is TRBV19 and J usage is TRBJ2-7, with 7 bases identical to TRBD1. With V trimmed by 4 bases and J by 9 bases, 9 bases remained unmatched. Germline V gives CDR1 LNHDA, CDR2 SQIVND (reference sequence). CDR3 size: 13 residues. This chain's CDR3 is CASSTRQGIRQYF. CDR3 bases: TGTGCCAGTAGTACCCGACAGGGAATACGGCAGTACTTC.